This TCR beta chain was observed in a study of T cells after yellow fever vaccination. Overall study findings and caveats: Most primary-vaccination clones reappeared after the booster (about 95% CD4, roughly 88% CD8).

Concerning this clonotype itself: Its cognate antigen is unknown.

CDR1 and CDR2 from the germline V gene are DFQATT and SNEGSKA (reference sequence). Trimming shortened V by 6 bases and J by 7 bases, and 28 bases separated the two germline ends. The CDR3 length is 16 residues. TCRdb ran MiXCR on the 5' RACE reads and lists one entry per CDR3 protein. This table has about 630,000 distinct CDR3 sequences, approximately 13% appearing once. The gene calls are TRBV20-1 and TRBJ2-7; weak D call: TRBD2 (6 bases). The receptor was isolated from a man under 40 who received the YFV17D yellow fever vaccine. Sequencing used PBMCs, obtained on the day of the yellow fever booster vaccination. The CDR3: CSATNSQGRASGEQYF. As DNA, the CDR3 is TGCAGTGCCACGAACAGTCAGGGCCGGGCAAGCGGGGAGCAGTACTTC.